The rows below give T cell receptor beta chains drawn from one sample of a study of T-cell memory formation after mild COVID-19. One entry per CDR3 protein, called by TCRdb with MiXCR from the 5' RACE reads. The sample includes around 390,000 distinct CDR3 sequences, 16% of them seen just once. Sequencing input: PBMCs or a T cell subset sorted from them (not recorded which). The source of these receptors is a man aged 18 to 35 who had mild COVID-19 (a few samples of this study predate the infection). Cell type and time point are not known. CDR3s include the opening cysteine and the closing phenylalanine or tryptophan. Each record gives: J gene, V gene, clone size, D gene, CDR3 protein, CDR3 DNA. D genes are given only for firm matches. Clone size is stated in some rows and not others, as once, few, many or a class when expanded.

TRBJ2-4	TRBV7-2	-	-	CASSPARGLHQNIQYF	TGTGCCAGCAGCCCCGCTCGCGGACTACACCAAAACATTCAGTACTTC
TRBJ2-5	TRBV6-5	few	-	CASSYRTAETQYF	TGTGCCAGCAGTTATAGAACAGCGGAGACCCAGTACTTC
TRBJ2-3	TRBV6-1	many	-	CASLWNRGTDTQYF	TGTGCCAGCTTATGGAACAGGGGCACAGATACGCAGTATTTT
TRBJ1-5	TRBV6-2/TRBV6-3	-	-	CASSSGARGNQPQHF	TGTGCCAGCAGTTCTGGGGCTAGGGGCAATCAGCCCCAGCATTTT
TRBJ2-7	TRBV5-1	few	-	CASSLAPGPSYEQYF	TGCGCCAGCAGCTTGGCCCCAGGGCCATCCTACGAGCAGTACTTC
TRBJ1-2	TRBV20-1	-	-	CSAREGGRDYGYTF	TGCAGTGCTAGAGAGGGAGGGAGGGACTATGGCTACACCTTC
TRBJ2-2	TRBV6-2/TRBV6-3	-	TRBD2	CASSYGTSGTGELFF	TGTGCCAGCAGTTACGGCACTAGCGGCACCGGGGAGCTGTTTTTT
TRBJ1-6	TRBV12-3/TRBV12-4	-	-	CASSFRNSPLHF	TGTGCCAGCAGTTTCCGGAATTCACCCCTCCACTTT
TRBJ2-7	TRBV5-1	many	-	CASSLTGSGEQYF	TGCGCCAGCAGCTTGACTGGAAGCGGCGAGCAGTACTTC
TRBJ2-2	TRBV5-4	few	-	CASSPSRARGRRAGELFF	TGTGCCAGCAGTCCATCCCGGGCCCGGGGTAGGAGGGCCGGGGAGCTGTTTTTT
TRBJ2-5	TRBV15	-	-	CATSSDTNREETQYF	TGTGCCACCAGCAGCGATACCAACAGGGAGGAGACCCAGTACTTC
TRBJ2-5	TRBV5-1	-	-	CASRGGSKLQETQYF	TGCGCCAGCAGGGGGGGCAGCAAACTTCAAGAGACCCAGTACTTC
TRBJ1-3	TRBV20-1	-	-	CSARALQASGNTIYF	TGCAGTGCTAGAGCGCTACAGGCCTCTGGAAACACCATATATTTT
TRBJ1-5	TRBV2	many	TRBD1	CASSGTGADQPQHF	TGTGCCAGCAGTGGGACAGGGGCCGATCAGCCCCAGCATTTT
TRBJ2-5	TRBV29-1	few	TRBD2	CSVGLAGGQQETQYF	TGCAGCGTGGGCCTAGCGGGGGGGCAACAAGAGACCCAGTACTTC
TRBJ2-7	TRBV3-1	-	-	CASSQSSYEQYF	TGTGCCAGCAGCCAAAGCTCGTACGAGCAGTACTTC
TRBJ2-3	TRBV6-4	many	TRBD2	CASSVSGGATDTQYF	TGTGCCAGCAGTGTTAGCGGGGGGGCGACAGATACGCAGTATTTT
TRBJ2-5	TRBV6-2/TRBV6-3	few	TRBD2	CASSSSGGIETQYF	TGTGCCAGCAGTTCGAGCGGGGGGATTGAGACCCAGTACTTC
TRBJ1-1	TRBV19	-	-	CASTPPRIMNTEAFF	TGTGCCAGTACGCCGCCACGGATTATGAACACTGAAGCTTTCTTT
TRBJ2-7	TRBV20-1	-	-	CSAETAGVIEQYF	TGCAGTGCTGAAACAGCCGGGGTAATCGAGCAGTACTTC
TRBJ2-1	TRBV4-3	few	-	CASSQSSADLSYNEQFF	TGCGCCAGCAGCCAAAGCTCGGCAGACCTCTCCTACAATGAGCAGTTCTTC
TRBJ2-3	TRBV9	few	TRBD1	CASSASGQITDTQYF	TGTGCCAGCAGCGCGTCGGGACAGATTACAGATACGCAGTATTTT
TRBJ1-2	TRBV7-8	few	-	CASSQRDGNLYGYTF	TGTGCCAGCAGCCAGAGGGACGGAAACCTCTATGGCTACACCTTC
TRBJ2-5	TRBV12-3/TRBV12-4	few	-	CASAIQETQYF	TGTGCCAGCGCGATACAAGAGACCCAGTACTTC
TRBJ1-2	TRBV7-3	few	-	CASSDRQTPYGYTF	TGTGCCAGCAGCGACCGACAGACACCCTATGGCTACACCTTC
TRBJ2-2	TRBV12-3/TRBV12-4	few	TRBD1	CASSRDRGRTGELFF	TGTGCCAGCAGCAGAGACAGGGGTCGGACCGGGGAGCTGTTTTTT
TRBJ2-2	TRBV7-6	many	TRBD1	CASTNPLFDRGANTGELFF	TGTGCCAGCACCAACCCCCTCTTCGACAGGGGGGCGAACACCGGGGAGCTGTTTTTT
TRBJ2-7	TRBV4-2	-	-	CASSQSGSAYEQYF	TGTGCCAGCAGCCAAAGCGGCAGCGCCTACGAGCAGTACTTC
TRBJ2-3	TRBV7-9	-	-	CASGGSGDTQYF	TGTGCCAGCGGTGGGAGTGGGGATACGCAGTATTTT
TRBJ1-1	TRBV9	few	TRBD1	CASSNTGQSSEAFF	TGTGCCAGCAGCAACACGGGACAGAGTAGTGAAGCTTTCTTT
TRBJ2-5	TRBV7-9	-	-	CASSLADAMTGGTQYF	TGTGCCAGCAGCTTAGCGGACGCGATGACCGGGGGGACCCAGTACTTC
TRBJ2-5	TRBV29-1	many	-	CSVHGGQQETQYF	TGCAGCGTTCACGGGGGACAGCAAGAGACCCAGTACTTC
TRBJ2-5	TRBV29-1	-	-	CSVARGGQETQYF	TGCAGCGTTGCTAGGGGCGGCCAAGAGACCCAGTACTTC
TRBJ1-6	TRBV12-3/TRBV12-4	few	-	CASSLSSWVSPLHF	TGTGCCAGCAGTTTAAGTTCATGGGTCTCACCCCTCCACTTT
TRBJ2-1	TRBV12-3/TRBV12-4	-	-	CASSLPETFNEQFF	TGTGCCAGCAGTTTACCCGAGACTTTCAATGAGCAGTTCTTC
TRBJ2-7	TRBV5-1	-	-	CASSLVGRGNYEQYF	TGCGCCAGCAGCTTGGTGGGCAGGGGAAACTACGAGCAGTACTTC
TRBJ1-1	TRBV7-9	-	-	CASSLAYYAEAFF	TGTGCCAGCAGCTTAGCGTACTACGCTGAAGCTTTCTTT
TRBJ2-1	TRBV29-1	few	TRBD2	CSVERTSGGYNEQFF	TGCAGCGTTGAAAGGACTAGCGGGGGGTACAATGAGCAGTTCTTC
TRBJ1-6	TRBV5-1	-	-	CASSRQESSSYNSPLHF	TGCGCCAGCAGCCGACAGGAGTCGAGCTCCTATAATTCACCCCTCCACTTT
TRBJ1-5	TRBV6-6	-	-	CASSYNAHNQPQHF	TGTGCCAGCAGTTACAACGCTCACAATCAGCCCCAGCATTTT
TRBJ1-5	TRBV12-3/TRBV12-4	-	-	CASSLARSGLGNQPQHF	TGTGCCAGCAGTTTAGCGCGAAGCGGTTTGGGAAATCAGCCCCAGCATTTT
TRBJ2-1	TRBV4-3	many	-	CASSQGARINNEQFF	TGCGCCAGCAGCCAAGGGGCCAGGATTAACAATGAGCAGTTCTTC
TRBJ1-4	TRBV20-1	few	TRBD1	CSARETGGTEKLFF	TGCAGTGCTAGAGAAACAGGGGGAACTGAAAAACTGTTTTTT
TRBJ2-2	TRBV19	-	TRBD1	CASCRDRGLTGELFF	TGTGCCAGTTGCCGGGACAGGGGACTCACCGGGGAGCTGTTTTTT
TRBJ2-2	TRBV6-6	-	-	CASSVTGRNTGELFF	TGTGCCAGCAGTGTAACCGGGCGGAACACCGGGGAGCTGTTTTTT
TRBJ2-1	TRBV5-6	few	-	CASSLLSRDRYNEQFF	TGTGCCAGCAGCTTGCTTTCCAGGGACCGTTACAATGAGCAGTTCTTC
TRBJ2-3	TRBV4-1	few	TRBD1	CASSQPVGQGHADTQYF	TGCGCCAGCAGCCAACCAGTGGGACAGGGACATGCAGATACGCAGTATTTT
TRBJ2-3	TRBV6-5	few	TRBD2	CASSYGSSTSGGGLSTDTQYF	TGTGCCAGCAGTTACGGGAGCTCAACTAGCGGGGGGGGCCTTAGCACAGATACGCAGTATTTT
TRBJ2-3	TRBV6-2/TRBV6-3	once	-	CASSSPHSGWGRDTQYF	TGTGCCAGCAGCTCCCCCCACAGCGGTTGGGGGAGGGATACGCAGTATTTT
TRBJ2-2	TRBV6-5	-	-	CASSRTGSYTGELFF	TGTGCCAGCAGTCGGACTGGCTCCTACACCGGGGAGCTGTTTTTT
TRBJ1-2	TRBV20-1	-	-	CSATGLNYGYTF	TGCAGTGCTACGGGGTTGAACTATGGCTACACCTTC